This entry lists 30 T cell receptor beta chains sequenced from one sample in a study of blood T cell repertoires in COVID-19. Profiling relied on immunoSEQ multiplex PCR, and the TCRdb table lists in-frame clones only, not all of them. This table holds around 140,000 clones, roughly nine tenths found once. Sequenced material: peripheral blood. The receptors stem from a woman between 65 and 79 years old with COVID-19, enrolled during active disease.

The chain couples TRBV28 to TRBJ1-2; weak D call: TRBD1 (5 bases). Germline values: CDR1 MDHEN, CDR2 SYDVKM. CDR3 length equals 16 residues. Trimming pared 2 bases from V and 1 base from J, leaving 14 bases between. CDR3 loop: CASSLLWSGGNYGYTF. CDR3 DNA sequence: TGTGCCAGCAGTTTACTCTGGTCCGGGGGTAACTATGGCTACACCTTC.

The chain joins TRBV19 to TRBJ2-2, with a tentative D call TRBD1 (5 bases). The CDR3 extends over 15 amino acids. V was clipped by 9 bases and J by 1 base, with 15 bases between them. The germline V gene has CDR1 LNHDA and CDR2 SQIVND (reference sequence). This chain's CDR3 is CASISGQRNTGELFF. The CDR3 bases are TGTGCCAGCATCTCAGGACAAAGGAACACCGGGGAGCTGTTTTTT.

The chain employs TRBV6-2 or TRBV6-3 and TRBJ2-7; 13 nucleotides agree with TRBD2. The CDR3 is 12 residues long. V lost 2 bases, J lost 13 bases, and 2 bases stayed unmatched. CDR1 is MNHEY and CDR2 is SVGEGT in the germline V gene. CDR3 loop: CASSYGTSGVYF. CDR3 nucleotide sequence: TGTGCCAGCAGTTACGGGACTAGCGGGGTCTACTTC.

The chain carries TRBV19 and TRBJ1-2; 8 bases match TRBD1. In germline, CDR1 is LNHDA, CDR2 SQIVND (reference sequence). The junction had 7 bases not matched to a gene; V was cut back by 6 bases and J by 4 bases. The CDR3 covers 14 residues. The CDR3 sequence: CASSEQGVGYGYTF. The CDR3 nucleotides read TGTGCCAGTAGCGAACAGGGGGTCGGCTATGGCTACACCTTC.

This clone was found once. The CDR3 sequence is CASSLYLDTQYF. The CDR3 DNA reads as TGTGCCAGCAGTTTATATCTAGATACGCAGTATTTT. This rearrangement joins TRBV27 to TRBJ2-3; no definite D call. Trimming shortened V by 1 base and J by 5 bases, and 4 bases separated the two germline ends. This CDR3 contains 12 residues. Germline V gene data show CDR1 as MNHEY and CDR2 as SMNVEV (reference sequence).

V gene TRBV3-1 (or the pseudogene TRBV3-2) combines with J gene TRBJ2-7; no reliable D call. CDR1 and CDR2 from the germline V gene are LGHDT and YNNKEL (reference sequence). This CDR3 spans 14 amino acids. Between the trimmed V and J ends, which lost 6 bases and 0 bases, there was a span of 12 bases. The CDR3 here is CASSRTDNSYEQYF. The CDR3, as DNA: TGTGCCAGCAGTAGAACCGACAACTCCTACGAGCAGTACTTC.

This chain connects TRBV21-1 to TRBJ1-2; the table's D call TRBD1 went unverified against the DNA. TRBV21-1 is an annotated pseudogene. The CDR3 totals 17 residues. The CDR3: CASSTLAGDRENYGYTF. The CDR3 DNA is TGTGCCAGCAGCACCCTTGCTGGGGACAGGGAAAACTATGGCTACACCTTC.

This clone has a handful of counts. The chain links TRBV10-3 to TRBJ2-5; 7 bases are shared with TRBD1. The V and J ends lost 10 bases and 5 bases, in that order; junction bases with no gene match: 10. This CDR3 spans 13 amino acids. CDR1 is ENHRY, CDR2 SYGVKD, per germline. Written as DNA, the CDR3 is TGTGCCACCGACAGGGCGCCGGGGGAGACCCAGTACTTC. Translated: CATDRAPGETQYF.

V and J are TRBV19 and TRBJ1-1; 9 positions match TRBD1. CDR3 size: 14 residues. V lost 5 bases, J lost 7 bases, and 8 bases stayed unmatched. Germline lookup yields CDR1 LNHDA and CDR2 SQIVND (reference sequence). The CDR3: CASSAYRGQGEAFF. The CDR3 DNA reads TGTGCCAGTAGTGCGTACAGGGGGCAGGGTGAAGCTTTCTTT.

The chain joins TRBV3-1 (or the pseudogene TRBV3-2) to TRBJ1-2; 8 bases agree with TRBD1. The germline CDR1 and CDR2 sequences are LGHDT and YNNKEL (reference sequence). This CDR3 comprises 16 residues. V lost 0 bases, J lost 3 bases, and 6 bases stayed unmatched. The CDR3 spells CASSQEDGQGYYGYTF. Here the CDR3 DNA reads TGTGCCAGCAGCCAAGAGGATGGACAGGGTTACTATGGCTACACCTTC.

This clone was observed once. V usage is TRBV18 and J usage is TRBJ1-4, with D tentatively TRBD1 (6 bases). The germline gives CDR1 KGHSH, CDR2 LQKENI. CDR3 size: 14 residues. The V and J ends lost 5 bases and 3 bases respectively, with 10 bases between them. The CDR3 nucleotides read TGTGCCAGCTCAGAGGGGGTGCCTAATGAAAAACTGTTTTTT. Protein sequence: CASSEGVPNEKLFF.

This CDR3 is CASSRRGGFGDTQYF. DNA of the CDR3: TGTGCCAGCAGTCGGCGGGGGGGATTCGGTGATACGCAGTATTTT. This rearrangement joins TRBV6-4 to TRBJ2-3; 9 nucleotides align to TRBD2. The CDR3 consists of 15 residues. V trimming: 5 bases; J trimming: 6 bases; junction bases outside the gene matches: 9. Germline V gives CDR1 MRHNA, CDR2 SNTAGT.

This chain joins TRBV6-5 and TRBJ1-4; D perhaps matches TRBD1 (6 bases). Trimming took 2 bases from V and 6 from J, leaving 10 bases between them. This CDR3 spans 14 amino acids. Germline loops: CDR1 MNHEY, CDR2 SVGAGI. The chain's CDR3 is CASSYGGPHEKLFF. CDR3 bases: TGTGCCAGCAGTTACGGGGGCCCTCATGAAAAACTGTTTTTT.

The rearrangement uses TRBV7-9 and TRBJ1-6; D possibly corresponds to TRBD1 (5 bases). The germline V gene has CDR1 SEHNR and CDR2 FQNEAQ (reference sequence). Trimming stripped 5 bases from V and 7 bases from J, with 15 bases between. The CDR3 is 15 amino acids. DNA of the CDR3: TGTGCCAGCAGCCCCGGGCCACAGGCCAATTCACCCCTCCACTTT. It translates to CASSPGPQANSPLHF. The whole variable domain, filled in from reference TRBV7-9 and TRBJ1-6, reads DTGVSQNPRHKITKRGQNVTFRCDPISEHNRLYWYRQTLGQGPEFLTYFQNEAQLEKSRLLSDRFSAERPKGSFSTLEIQRTEQGDSAMYLCASSPGPQANSPLHFGNGTRLTVT.

J is TRBJ2-2 and V is TRBV3-1 (or the pseudogene TRBV3-2); 8 bases align to TRBD2. CDR1 and CDR2 from the germline V gene are LGHDT and YNNKEL (reference sequence). The CDR3 contains 16 residues. V lost 4 bases and J lost 3; bases outside the gene matches: 7. The CDR3 coding sequence is TGTGCCAGCAGCCTTGGGTCTAGCGGGTACACCGGGGAGCTGTTTTTT. Protein product: CASSLGSSGYTGELFF.

The chain couples TRBV5-1 to TRBJ2-7, with 8 bases matching TRBD1. The CDR3 contains 13 residues. Germline CDR1 SGHRS, CDR2 YFSETQ. Trimming removed 4 bases from V and 6 bases from J; junction bases left unmatched: 6. CDR3 sequence: CASSPRDRSEQYF. For the CDR3, the DNA is TGCGCCAGCAGCCCCCGGGACAGGAGCGAGCAGTACTTC.

In this sample, this clone turned up once. The chain carries TRBV12-3 or TRBV12-4 and TRBJ2-7; D not certain. V lost 3 bases and J 6 bases, leaving 6 bases between the germline ends. The CDR3 runs to 11 residues. CDR3 coding DNA: TGTGCCAGCAGTTTTAGTGGCGAGCAGTACTTC. It yields the protein CASSFSGEQYF.

The chain carries TRBV5-1 and TRBJ2-7; weak D call: TRBD2 (6 bases). Germline assignment: CDR1 SGHRS and CDR2 YFSETQ. V shed 0 bases and J shed 2 bases, with 15 bases lying between them. The CDR3 runs 16 residues. The CDR3 DNA follows: TGCGCCAGCAGCTTGGATGTGGGGGAGGTTCCCTACGAGCAGTACTTC. This sequence encodes CASSLDVGEVPYEQYF.

The chain employs TRBV5-1 and TRBJ2-3, with 8 bases identical to TRBD1. Trimming took 1 base from V and 0 from J; bases not matched to a gene: 7. The germline V gene has CDR1 SGHRS and CDR2 YFSETQ. The CDR3 is 17 residues long. The CDR3 sequence: CASSLKGDRTSTDTQYF. For the CDR3, the DNA is TGCGCCAGCAGCTTGAAGGGGGACAGGACTAGCACAGATACGCAGTATTTT. Full variable domain (outside the CDR3, taken from reference TRBV5-1 and TRBJ2-3): KAGVTQTPRYLIKTRGQQVTLSCSPISGHRSVSWYQQTPGQGLQFLFEYFSETQRNKGNFPGRFSGRQFSNSRSEMNVSTLELGDSALYLCASSLKGDRTSTDTQYFGPGTRLTVL.

The chain has TRBV7-6 and TRBJ2-2; TRBD2 aligns across 8 bases. Germline V CDR1 and CDR2: SGHVS, FNYEAQ. V was clipped by 5 bases and J by 0 bases; unmatched bases: 2. The CDR3 has 15 residues. The CDR3 nucleotides are TGTGCCAGCAGCCCGGGGGGGACGAACACCGGGGAGCTGTTTTTT. It is translated as CASSPGGTNTGELFF.

The chain is built from TRBV7-9 and TRBJ1-3; D uncertain. The CDR3 extends over 18 amino acids. Deletions cut 1 base from V and 2 bases from J, with 18 bases between. Germline CDR1 SEHNR, CDR2 FQNEAQ (reference sequence). CDR3 DNA sequence: TGTGCCAGCAGCTTAGTCGTTGGGTCGGGGAGCCCTGGAAACACCATATATTTT. Protein sequence: CASSLVVGSGSPGNTIYF.

The chain joins TRBV13 to TRBJ1-4, with a weak D call TRBD1 (5 bases). The germline V and J ends were trimmed by 2 bases and 8 bases, with 12 bases remaining between them. The CDR3 length is 14 residues. Per germline, CDR1 PRHDT and CDR2 FYEKMQ (reference sequence). The CDR3 DNA sequence: TGTGCCAGCAGCTTAAGGCAGGGAGGGGAAAAACTGTTTTTT. It yields the protein CASSLRQGGEKLFF.

J is TRBJ1-3 and V is TRBV5-1; TRBD1 might be the D (5 bases). The V end was cut by 4 bases, the J end by 4 bases, with 12 bases between. Per germline, CDR1 SGHRS and CDR2 YFSETQ. The length of the CDR3 is 14 residues. In nucleotides, the CDR3 is TGCGCCAGCAGCCCCGACAGTAGGGGAAACACCATATATTTT. Translation gives CASSPDSRGNTIYF.

V gene TRBV5-1 combines with J gene TRBJ1-1, with D uncertain. This CDR3 region has 16 residues. Germline CDR1 SGHRS, CDR2 YFSETQ. V shed 4 bases and J shed 4 bases, with 20 bases lying between them. The DNA of the CDR3 is TGCGCCAGCAGCAACAACAAGGTCGGGGTCCCCACTGAAGCTTTCTTT. Its protein is CASSNNKVGVPTEAFF.

The CDR3 region is CASSSQGNQPQHF. The CDR3 DNA is TGTGCCAGCAGCTCCCAGGGGAATCAGCCCCAGCATTTT. The rearrangement uses TRBV7-9 and TRBJ1-5; D is possibly TRBD1 (6 bases). The ends were cut back, 4 bases at V and 4 bases at J, with 8 bases in the middle. The CDR3 consists of 13 residues. CDR1 and CDR2 (germline): SEHNR, FQNEAQ (reference sequence).

The J gene is TRBJ1-1, the V gene TRBV5-1; 7 positions match TRBD1. CDR1 and CDR2 from the germline V gene are SGHRS and YFSETQ. Trimming at V came to 5 bases and at J to 5 bases, leaving 9 bases not matched to a gene. CDR3 length equals 14 residues. The CDR3 coding sequence is TGCGCCAGCAGGGCTACGACAGGGACGACTGAAGCTTTCTTT. Translating it yields CASRATTGTTEAFF.

The rearrangement links TRBV24-1 to TRBJ1-6, with 8 bases identical to TRBD1. V trimming: 5 bases; J trimming: 12 bases; junction bases outside the gene matches: 5. Germline CDR1 and CDR2: KGHDR and SFDVKD. There are 13 residues in the CDR3. The CDR3 here is CATSAGTGRPLHF. The CDR3 region has the DNA TGTGCCACCAGTGCCGGGACAGGTAGACCCCTCCACTTT.

V usage is TRBV6-1 and J usage is TRBJ1-2; unclear D gene. This CDR3 contains 16 residues. Germline CDR1 and CDR2: MNHNS and SASEGT. The V end was cut by 0 bases, the J end by 4 bases, with 15 bases between. Here the CDR3 DNA reads TGTGCCAGCAGTGAAGCGAGCCGGGGAGAATTCTATGGCTACACCTTC. This translates into CASSEASRGEFYGYTF.

V usage is TRBV6-6 and J usage is TRBJ1-1; 8 nucleotides match TRBD1. The CDR3 covers 12 residues. The germline gives CDR1 MNHNY, CDR2 SVGAGI (reference sequence). Trimming took 10 bases from V and 4 from J; bases not matched to a gene: 5. CDR3 DNA sequence: TGTGCCACCCAAACAGGGGGCACTGAAGCTTTCTTT. Translating gives CATQTGGTEAFF.

The sample holds a few counts of this clone. V is TRBV3-1 (or the pseudogene TRBV3-2) and J is TRBJ2-7; 8 nucleotides line up with TRBD2. CDR3 length: 15 amino acids. Germline trimming cut 4 bases from V and 7 bases from J; bases unmatched to any gene: 12. The V gene's germline CDR1 is LGHDT and CDR2 YNNKEL (reference sequence). The CDR3 DNA reads as TGTGCCAGCAGCCCTCGCCGAGCGGGGGCGGGGGAGCAGTACTTC. It codes for CASSPRRAGAGEQYF.